This T cell receptor (beta chain) appears in the sequencing data of a study of blood T cell repertoires in COVID-19. As for the study in general: The United States, Italy and Spain were the sources of the acute and convalescent COVID-19 samples.

Study processing details: Amplification from reference gene primers served as the basis for estimated nucleated cell counts. The protocol was immunoSEQ multiplex PCR, while the TCRdb copy is restricted to in-frame clones and leaves out a portion. The V and J calls and clone size are taken from that table; D and trimming were inferred from the DNA. The sample gives approximately 250,000 clones, approximately 89% of which show up once; about 8.7% is in the top ten. Germline loops: CDR1 MDHEN, CDR2 SYDVKM. V dropped 10 bases and J dropped 3 bases, with 9 bases sitting between them. The CDR3 length is 11 residues.

The receptor was derived from a man aged 35 to 55 with active or convalescent COVID-19. V and J are TRBV28 and TRBJ1-2; D not resolved. Specimen: peripheral blood. This CDR3 reads CATLADYGYTF. The CDR3 nucleotides are TGTGCCACCCTGGCGGACTATGGCTACACCTTC.